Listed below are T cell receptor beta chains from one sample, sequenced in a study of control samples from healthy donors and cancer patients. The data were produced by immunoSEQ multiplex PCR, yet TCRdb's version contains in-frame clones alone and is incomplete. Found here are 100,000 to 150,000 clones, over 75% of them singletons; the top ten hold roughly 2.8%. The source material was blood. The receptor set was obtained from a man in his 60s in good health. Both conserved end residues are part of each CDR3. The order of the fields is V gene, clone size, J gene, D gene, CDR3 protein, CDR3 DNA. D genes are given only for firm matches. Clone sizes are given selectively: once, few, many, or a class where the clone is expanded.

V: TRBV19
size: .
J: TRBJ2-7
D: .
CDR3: CASSIDGKGSYEQYF
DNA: TGTGCCAGTAGTATAGACGGAAAGGGGAGCTACGAGCAGTACTTC

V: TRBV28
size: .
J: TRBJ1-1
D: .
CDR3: CASQRGTEAFF
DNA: TGTGCCAGTCAGCGGGGGACTGAAGCTTTCTTT

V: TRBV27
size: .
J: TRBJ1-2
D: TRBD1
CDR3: CASRQGALDGYTF
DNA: TGTGCCAGCAGGCAGGGGGCGCTTGATGGCTACACCTTC

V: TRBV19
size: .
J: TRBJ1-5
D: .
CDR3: CASSILGGGTQPQHF
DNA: TGTGCCAGTAGTATATTGGGGGGAGGGACTCAGCCCCAGCATTTT

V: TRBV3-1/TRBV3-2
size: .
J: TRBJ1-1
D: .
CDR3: CASSQLVGRGEAFF
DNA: TGTGCCAGCAGCCAATTGGTAGGTCGGGGCGAAGCTTTCTTT

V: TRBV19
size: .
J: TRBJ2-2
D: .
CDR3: CASTLDRDVGELFF
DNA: TGTGCCAGTACCCTTGACCGGGACGTCGGGGAGCTGTTTTTT

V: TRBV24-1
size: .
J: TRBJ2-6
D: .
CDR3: CATSDPQGVEANVLTF
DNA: TGTGCCACCAGTGATCCCCAAGGGGTCGAGGCCAACGTCCTGACTTTC

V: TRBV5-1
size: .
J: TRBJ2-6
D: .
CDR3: CASSLGGAEPGANVLTF
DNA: TGCGCCAGCAGCTTAGGAGGCGCTGAGCCTGGGGCCAACGTCCTGACTTTC

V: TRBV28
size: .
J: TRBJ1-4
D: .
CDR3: CASKGWLANEKLFF
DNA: TGTGCCAGCAAGGGTTGGTTAGCTAATGAAAAACTGTTTTTT

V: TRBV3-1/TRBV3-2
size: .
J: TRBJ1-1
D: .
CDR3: CASSRTENTEAFF
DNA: TGTGCCAGCAGTCGGACCGAGAACACTGAAGCTTTCTTT

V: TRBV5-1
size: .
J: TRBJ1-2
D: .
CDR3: CASSSGLYGYTF
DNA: TGCGCCAGCAGCTCCGGCCTCTATGGCTACACCTTC

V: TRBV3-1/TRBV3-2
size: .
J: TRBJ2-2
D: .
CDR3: CASSATGAANTGELFF
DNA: TGTGCCAGCAGCGCGACTGGCGCCGCGAACACCGGGGAGCTGTTTTTT

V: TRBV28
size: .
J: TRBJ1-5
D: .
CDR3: CASRGLRAISNQPQHF
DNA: TGTGCCAGCAGGGGTCTTAGAGCGATTAGCAATCAGCCCCAGCATTTT

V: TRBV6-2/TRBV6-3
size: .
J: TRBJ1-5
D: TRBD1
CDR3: CASSRTGYSNQPQHF
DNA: TGTGCCAGCAGCCGGACAGGGTATAGCAATCAGCCCCAGCATTTT

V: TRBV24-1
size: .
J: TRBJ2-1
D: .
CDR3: CATSGTSLRNEQFF
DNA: TGTGCCACCAGTGGTACTAGCCTGAGGAATGAGCAGTTCTTC

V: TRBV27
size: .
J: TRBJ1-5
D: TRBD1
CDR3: CASGGQANSNQPQHF
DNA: TGTGCCAGCGGCGGACAGGCGAATAGCAATCAGCCCCAGCATTTT

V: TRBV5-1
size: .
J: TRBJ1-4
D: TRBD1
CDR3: CASSRSGQGTNEKLFF
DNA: TGCGCCAGCAGCCGGTCCGGACAGGGGACAAATGAAAAACTGTTTTTT

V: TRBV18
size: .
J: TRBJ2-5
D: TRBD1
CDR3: CASSPRIGTGRETQYF
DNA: TGTGCCAGCTCACCACGGATCGGGACAGGGAGGGAGACCCAGTACTTC

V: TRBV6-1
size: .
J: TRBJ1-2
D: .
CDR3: CASSEGGSPNYGYTF
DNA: TGTGCCAGCAGTGAAGGCGGCAGTCCTAACTATGGCTACACCTTC

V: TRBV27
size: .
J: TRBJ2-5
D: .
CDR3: CASTRSGTETQYF
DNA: TGTGCCAGCACCCGTAGCGGCACGGAGACCCAGTACTTC

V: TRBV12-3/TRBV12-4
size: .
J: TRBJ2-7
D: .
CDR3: CASRGRGYEQYF
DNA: TGTGCCAGCAGGGGCAGGGGCTACGAGCAGTACTTC

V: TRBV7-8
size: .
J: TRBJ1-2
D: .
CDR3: CASSLGGQTTPNYGYTF
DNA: TGTGCCAGCAGCTTAGGAGGACAGACGACACCTAACTATGGCTACACCTTC

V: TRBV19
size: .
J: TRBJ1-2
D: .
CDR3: CASSIEQGAYGYTF
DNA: TGTGCCAGTAGTATAGAGCAGGGAGCCTATGGCTACACCTTC

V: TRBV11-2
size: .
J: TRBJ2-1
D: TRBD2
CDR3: CASSLVRLAGMNEQFF
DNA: TGTGCCAGCAGCTTAGTTAGGCTAGCGGGGATGAATGAGCAGTTCTTC

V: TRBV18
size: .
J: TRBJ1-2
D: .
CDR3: CASSPGSARDGYTF
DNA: TGTGCCAGCTCTCCCGGGTCAGCTAGAGATGGCTACACCTTC

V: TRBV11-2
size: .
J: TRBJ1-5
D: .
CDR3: CASSLGSAYSNQPQHF
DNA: TGTGCCAGCAGCTTAGGGTCAGCGTATAGCAATCAGCCCCAGCATTTT

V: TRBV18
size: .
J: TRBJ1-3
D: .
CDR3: CASSPPGLGNSGNTIYF
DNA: TGTGCCAGCTCACCACCGGGGCTGGGTAACTCTGGAAACACCATATATTTT

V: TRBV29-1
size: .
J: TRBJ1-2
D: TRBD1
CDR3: CSVDSPTGLGGYTF
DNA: TGCAGCGTTGACAGTCCGACAGGGTTGGGTGGCTACACCTTC

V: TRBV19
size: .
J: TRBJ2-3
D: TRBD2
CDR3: CASTAGLAGADTQYF
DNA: TGTGCCAGTACCGCGGGACTAGCGGGGGCAGATACGCAGTATTTT

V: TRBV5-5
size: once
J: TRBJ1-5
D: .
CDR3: CASSLYPDQPQHF
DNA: TGTGCCAGCAGCTTGTATCCCGATCAGCCCCAGCATTTT